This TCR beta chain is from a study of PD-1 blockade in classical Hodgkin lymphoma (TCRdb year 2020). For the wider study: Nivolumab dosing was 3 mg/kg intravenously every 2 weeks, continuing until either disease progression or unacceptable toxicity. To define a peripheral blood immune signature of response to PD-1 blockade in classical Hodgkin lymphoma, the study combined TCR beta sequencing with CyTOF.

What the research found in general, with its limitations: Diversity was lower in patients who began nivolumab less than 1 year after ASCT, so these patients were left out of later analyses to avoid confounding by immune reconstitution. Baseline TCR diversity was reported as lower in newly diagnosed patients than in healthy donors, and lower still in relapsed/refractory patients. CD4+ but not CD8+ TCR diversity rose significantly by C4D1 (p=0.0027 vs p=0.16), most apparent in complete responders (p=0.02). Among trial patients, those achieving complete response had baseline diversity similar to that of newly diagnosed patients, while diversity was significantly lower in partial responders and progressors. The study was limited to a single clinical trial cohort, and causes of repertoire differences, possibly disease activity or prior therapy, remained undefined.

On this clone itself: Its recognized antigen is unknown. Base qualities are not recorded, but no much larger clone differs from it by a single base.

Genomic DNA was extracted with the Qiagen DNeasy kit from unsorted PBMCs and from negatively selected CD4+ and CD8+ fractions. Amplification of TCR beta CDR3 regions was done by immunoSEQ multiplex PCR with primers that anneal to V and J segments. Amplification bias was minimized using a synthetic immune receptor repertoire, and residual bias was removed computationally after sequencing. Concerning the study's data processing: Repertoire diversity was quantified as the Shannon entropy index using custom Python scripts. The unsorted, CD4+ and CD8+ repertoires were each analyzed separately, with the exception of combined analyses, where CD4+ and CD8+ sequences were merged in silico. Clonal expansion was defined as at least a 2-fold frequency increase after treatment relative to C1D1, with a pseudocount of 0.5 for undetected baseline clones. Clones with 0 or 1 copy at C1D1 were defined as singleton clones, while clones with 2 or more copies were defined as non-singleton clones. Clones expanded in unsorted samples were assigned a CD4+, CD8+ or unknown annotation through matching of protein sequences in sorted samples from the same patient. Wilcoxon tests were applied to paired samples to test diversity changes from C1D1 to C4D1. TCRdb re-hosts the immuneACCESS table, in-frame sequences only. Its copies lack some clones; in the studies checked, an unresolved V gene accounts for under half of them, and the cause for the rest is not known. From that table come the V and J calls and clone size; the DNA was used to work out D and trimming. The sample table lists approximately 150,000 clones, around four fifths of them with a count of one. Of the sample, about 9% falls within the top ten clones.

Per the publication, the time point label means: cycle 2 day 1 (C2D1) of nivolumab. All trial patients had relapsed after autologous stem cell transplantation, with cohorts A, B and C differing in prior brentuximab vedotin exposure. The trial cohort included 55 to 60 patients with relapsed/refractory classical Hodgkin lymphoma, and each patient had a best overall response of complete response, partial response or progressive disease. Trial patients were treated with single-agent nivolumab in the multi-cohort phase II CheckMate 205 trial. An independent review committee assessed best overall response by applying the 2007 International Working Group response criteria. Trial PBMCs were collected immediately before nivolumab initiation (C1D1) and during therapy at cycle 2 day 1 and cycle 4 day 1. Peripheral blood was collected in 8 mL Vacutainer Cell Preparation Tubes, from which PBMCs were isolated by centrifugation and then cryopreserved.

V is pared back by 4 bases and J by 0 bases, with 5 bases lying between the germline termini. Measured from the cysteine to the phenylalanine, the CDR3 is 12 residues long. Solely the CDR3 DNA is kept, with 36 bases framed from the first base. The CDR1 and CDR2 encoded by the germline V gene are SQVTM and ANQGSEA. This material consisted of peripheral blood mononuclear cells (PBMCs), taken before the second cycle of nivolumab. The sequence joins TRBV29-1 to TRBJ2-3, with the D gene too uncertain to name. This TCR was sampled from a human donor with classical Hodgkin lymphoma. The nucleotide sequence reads TGCAGCGTTGTCGTCAGCACAGATACGCAGTATTTT. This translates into CSVVVSTDTQYF.